Listed below are T cell receptor beta chains from one sample, sequenced in a study of OX40 agonist ivuxolimab in advanced cancers. The table came from immunoSEQ multiplex PCR; TCRdb's copy has only in-frame clones and leaves some out. The sample has some 95,000 clones, about 85% seen once. This specimen was CD4+ or CD8+ T cells sorted from blood, taken in a trial of the OX40 agonist ivuxolimab. The receptors shown here come from an adult with an advanced solid tumor such as melanoma, head and neck, liver or kidney cancer. CDR3s include the opening cysteine and the closing phenylalanine or tryptophan. The D gene is left open where the match is weak. Rows may omit the clone size; those that give it use once, few, many or a size class.

>TRBJ2-7|.|14|TRBV11-2|TRBD1
TGTGCCAGCAGCCGCGCAGGGGGAACCTACGAGCAGTACTTC
CASSRAGGTYEQYF
>TRBJ1-1|.|11|TRBV11-3|.
TGTGCCAGCAGCTCAAAGCGGGTAGCTTTCTTT
CASSSKRVAFF
>TRBJ2-1|.|15|TRBV6-6|TRBD1
TGTGCCAGCAGGTCCGGGACAGGGGGCCGCAATGAGCAGTTCTTC
CASRSGTGGRNEQFF
>TRBJ2-1|.|15|TRBV15|TRBD2
TGTGCCACAGGGAGGGGCACACGCACGCGGGATGAGCAGTTCTTC
CATGRGTRTRDEQFF
>TRBJ2-7|few|16|TRBV11-3|TRBD1
TGTGCCAGCAGCCCTGGAAGGGGGCCCCTCTCCTACGAGCAGTACTTC
CASSPGRGPLSYEQYF
>TRBJ2-7|.|15|TRBV7-9|.
TGTGCCAGCAGCGTAACGGTTGGGGTGCATCGCGAGCAGTACTTC
CASSVTVGVHREQYF
>TRBJ1-1|.|13|TRBV9|.
TGTGCCAGCAGCGTAGTGGTGGACACTGAAGCTTTCTTT
CASSVVVDTEAFF
>TRBJ2-7|.|20|TRBV4-1|TRBD1
TGCGCCAGCAGCCAGAAGGGCTACGCCGGACGATACGGACAGGGTACCGAGCAGTACTTC
CASSQKGYAGRYGQGTEQYF
>TRBJ1-5|.|17|TRBV27|TRBD1
TGTGCCAGCAGTTCGTATCTAGGGGGCAGGGGCAATCAGCCCCAGCATTTT
CASSSYLGGRGNQPQHF
>TRBJ2-3|once|16|TRBV13|TRBD1
TGTGCCAGCAGCCAACAAGGGGGCTTACGCGGAGATACGCAGTATTTT
CASSQQGGLRGDTQYF
>TRBJ1-2|.|13|TRBV28|.
TGTGCCACCTTATTGCGGGGAAACTATGGCTACACCTTC
CATLLRGNYGYTF
>TRBJ1-4|.|14|TRBV7-9|.
TGTGCCAGCAGCGCTGAGACGACTAATGAAAAACTGTTTTTT
CASSAETTNEKLFF
>TRBJ2-7|.|15|TRBV7-8|.
TGTGCCAGCAGCTTAAGGAGGGACCGAGCCTACGAGCAGTACTTC
CASSLRRDRAYEQYF
>TRBJ1-1|.|14|TRBV10-3|TRBD1
TGTGCCATCAGTGACGGGGGGACAGGGTATGTAGCTTTCTTT
CAISDGGTGYVAFF
>TRBJ2-3|.|20|TRBV27|.
TGTGCCAGCAGTTTATCCAGGCAGGGGGCTAGGGCGGGAGCCACAGATACGCAGTATTTT
CASSLSRQGARAGATDTQYF
>TRBJ2-7|.|12|TRBV27|.
TGTGCCAGCAGTTGGGGGATGGACGAGCAGTACTTC
CASSWGMDEQYF
>TRBJ1-1|.|12|TRBV18|.
TGTGCCAGCTCACCAATGGGGCCTGAAGCTTTCTTT
CASSPMGPEAFF
>TRBJ2-1|.|12|TRBV7-2|.
TGTGTCAGCAGCTTATACCTCAATGAGCAGTTCTTC
CVSSLYLNEQFF
>TRBJ2-3|.|15|TRBV7-9|.
TGTGCCAGCAGTGCTGGACTAACAAGCACAGATACGCAGTATTTT
CASSAGLTSTDTQYF
>TRBJ2-5|.|13|TRBV7-2|.
TGTGCCAGCAGCGTATCGTCGTTCGAGACCCAGTACTTC
CASSVSSFETQYF
>TRBJ2-7|.|15|TRBV9|.
TGTGCCAGCAGCGTAGCCTGGGCCCGCTCCTACGAGCAGTACTTC
CASSVAWARSYEQYF
>TRBJ2-7|.|15|TRBV10-3|TRBD2
TGTGCCATCAGTTCCGGGACTAGCGTCACCTACGAGCAGTACTTC
CAISSGTSVTYEQYF
>TRBJ1-3|.|17|TRBV18|.
TGTGCCAGCTCACGGCCGGGACCTCTGACTTCTGGAAACACCATATATTTT
CASSRPGPLTSGNTIYF
>TRBJ2-7|.|15|TRBV5-4|TRBD1
TGTGCCAGCAGCTTAAGGGACAGAAAGACCTACGAGCAGTACTTC
CASSLRDRKTYEQYF
>TRBJ1-1|.|14|TRBV30|.
TGTGCCTGGAGTCCTCAAGTTAGAGCGGCTGAAGCTTTCTTT
CAWSPQVRAAEAFF
>TRBJ2-7|.|14|TRBV5-5|TRBD2
TGTGCCAGCAGCTACGGCGGGAGCTCCTACGAGCAGTACTTC
CASSYGGSSYEQYF
>TRBJ2-1|.|14|TRBV7-8|TRBD2
TGTGCCAGCGGACTAGCGGGAGTTGGGGGTGAGCAGTTCTTC
CASGLAGVGGEQFF
>TRBJ2-1|.|16|TRBV2|TRBD2
TGTGCCAGCAGCCCGGGACTAGCGGGAGCCTACAATGAGCAGTTCTTC
CASSPGLAGAYNEQFF